Shown below are 31 T cell receptor beta chains from a single sample sequenced in a study of T cell changes during pregnancy in multiple sclerosis. Some clones are missing from TCRdb's copy, which holds only in-frame ones; the method was immunoSEQ multiplex PCR. The profile covers 40,000 or so clones, with around nine tenths appearing a single time and about 0.34% taken by the ten largest. Source: CD4+ T cells from peripheral blood mononuclear cells, taken after pregnancy. Receptor source: a female donor in good health, enrolled as a control in a pregnancy study.

This chain joins TRBV6-5 and TRBJ1-5, with D possibly TRBD1 on 6 matching bases. The CDR3 has 16 amino acids. V was shortened by 4 bases and J by 0 bases, with 13 bases between the two germline ends. Per germline, CDR1 MNHEY and CDR2 SVGAGI. CDR3 protein: CASSLAGTFSNQPQHF. The CDR3 nucleotides read TGTGCCAGCAGTTTAGCCGGGACATTTAGCAATCAGCCCCAGCATTTT.

The rearrangement joins TRBV30 to TRBJ1-4; D might be TRBD1 (5 bases). V lost 2 bases to trimming and J lost 11 bases, with 18 bases between them. This CDR3 is built from 14 residues. CDR1 is GTSNPN, CDR2 SVGIG, per germline (reference sequence). CDR3 nucleotide sequence: TGTGCCTGGAGTTTACCGGGACTCTCGGGGAAACTGTTTTTT. This encodes CAWSLPGLSGKLFF.

This chain connects TRBV18 to TRBJ2-2; 9 bases line up with TRBD1. The CDR3 covers 15 residues. CDR1 is KGHSH and CDR2 is LQKENI in the germline V gene. The junction had 4 bases not matched to a gene; V was cut back by 4 bases and J by 4 bases. The CDR3 coding sequence is TGTGCCAGCTCACGCGGACAGGGGAGCACCGGGGAGCTGTTTTTT. Protein product: CASSRGQGSTGELFF.

This chain joins TRBV29-1 and TRBJ2-2; 8 bases agree with TRBD2. Germline V CDR1 and CDR2: SQVTM, ANQGSEA. The CDR3 length is 14 residues. Trimming removed 4 bases from V and 4 bases from J; junction bases left unmatched: 5. CDR3 amino acids: CSVVSGGSTGELFF. CDR3 nucleotides: TGCAGCGTTGTTTCGGGGGGGAGCACCGGGGAGCTGTTTTTT.

The chain carries TRBV5-1 and TRBJ2-1, with TRBD2 matching 12 bases. The CDR3 is made up of 15 amino acids. Germline V gene sequence: CDR1 SGHRS, CDR2 YFSETQ. V lost 5 bases and J lost 2; bases outside the gene matches: 2. The CDR3 DNA reads as TGCGCCAGCAGTTCTAGCGGGGGGGCCTACAATGAGCAGTTCTTC. Protein product: CASSSSGGAYNEQFF.

The V and J genes are TRBV6-6 and TRBJ1-2; 7 nucleotides match TRBD1. J was trimmed by 8 bases and V by 1 base; bases with no gene match: 10. This CDR3 has 15 residues. CDR1 is MNHNY and CDR2 is SVGAGI in the germline V gene (reference sequence). The CDR3 here is CASSYLGDRVPGYTF. CDR3 sequence (DNA): TGTGCCAGCAGTTACTTGGGAGACAGGGTCCCAGGCTACACCTTC.

V and J are TRBV18 and TRBJ1-4, with D possibly matching TRBD1 (6 bases). The ends were cut back, 5 bases at V and 0 bases at J, with 16 bases in the middle. CDR1 and CDR2 (germline): KGHSH, LQKENI. This CDR3 spans 17 amino acids. CDR3 bases: TGTGCCAGCTCAAAGCGGGGGCAAAGTGCAACTAATGAAAAACTGTTTTTT. It specifies CASSKRGQSATNEKLFF.

V gene TRBV5-4 combines with J gene TRBJ2-5; the D gene is possibly TRBD1 (5 bases). Trimming left V 0 bases short and J 2 bases short, with 5 bases between. Per germline, CDR1 SGHNT and CDR2 YYREEE (reference sequence). This CDR3 comprises 13 residues. CDR3 amino acids: CASSLDRQETQYF. The CDR3 nucleotides are TGTGCCAGCAGCTTGGACAGGCAAGAGACCCAGTACTTC.

Here the CDR3 DNA reads TGCAGCGTTGTGCGGACTAGCGGATCTAGCACAGATACGCAGTATTTT. Protein product: CSVVRTSGSSTDTQYF. V and J are TRBV29-1 and TRBJ2-3; 10 bases match TRBD2. This CDR3 has 16 residues. Per germline, CDR1 SQVTM and CDR2 ANQGSEA. Trimming at V came to 4 bases and at J to 0 bases, leaving 7 bases not matched to a gene.

This rearrangement joins TRBV9 to TRBJ2-7; 8 positions match TRBD2. Germline values: CDR1 SGDLS, CDR2 YYNGEE. The V gene end was trimmed by 4 bases and the J gene end by 1 base; junction bases not matched to a gene: 4. This CDR3 is built from 14 residues. The CDR3 sequence: CASSPTSVSYEQYF. CDR3 DNA: TGTGCCAGCAGCCCGACTAGCGTTTCCTACGAGCAGTACTTC.

The chain links TRBV30 to TRBJ2-7, with D perhaps TRBD2 (6 bases). Trimming shortened V by 2 bases and J by 5 bases, and 13 bases separated the two germline ends. CDR1 is GTSNPN, CDR2 SVGIG, per germline (reference sequence). The CDR3 extends over 13 amino acids. The CDR3 protein is CAWSPGLYNEQYF. CDR3 sequence (DNA): TGTGCCTGGAGTCCTGGACTATATAACGAGCAGTACTTC.

This clone came up a few times. V is TRBV7-9 and J is TRBJ1-1; D remains unclear. V was shortened by 0 bases and J by 8 bases, with 10 bases between the two germline ends. CDR1 and CDR2 from the germline V gene are SEHNR and FQNEAQ (reference sequence). CDR3 length: 13 residues. DNA of the CDR3: TGTGCCAGCAGCTTAGCGAAACAGCTCGAAGCTTTCTTT. It yields the protein CASSLAKQLEAFF.

The rearrangement uses TRBV6-5 and TRBJ1-2; 9 positions match TRBD1. This CDR3 contains 14 residues. V lost 5 bases and J lost 3; bases outside the gene matches: 4. Germline-derived CDR1 and CDR2 are MNHEY and SVGAGI. CDR3 nucleotides: TGTGCCAGCAGTGACAGGGGGAAGGACTATGGCTACACCTTC. Amino acid sequence: CASSDRGKDYGYTF.

For this clone: One end of the junction fails to match germline, which may point to a read error. The sample contains more than one DNA sequence encoding this CDR3. The chain employs TRBV9 and TRBJ2-7; 9 nucleotides line up with TRBD2. The CDR3 is made up of 15 amino acids. The V gene's germline CDR1 is SGDLS and CDR2 YYNGEE. In nucleotides, the CDR3 is TGTGCCAGCAGCCCAGGACTAGCGCTACCCTACGAGCAATACTTC. It is translated as CASSPGLALPYEQYF.

This chain links TRBV11-2 with TRBJ1-3; the D is unclear. This CDR3 contains 16 residues. The germline V gene encodes CDR1 SGHAT and CDR2 FQNNGV. The V end was cut by 1 base, the J end by 0 bases, with 10 bases between. The CDR3 coding sequence is TGTGCCAGCAGCTTAGCGCGGAGTGCCTCTGGAAACACCATATATTTT. This codes for CASSLARSASGNTIYF.

The chain uses TRBV5-1 and TRBJ1-2; 11 nucleotides agree with TRBD1. CDR3 length: 17 residues. Germline CDR1 SGHRS, CDR2 YFSETQ. Germline trimming cut 3 bases from V and 3 bases from J; bases unmatched to any gene: 10. The CDR3 nucleotides read TGCGCCAGCAGCTGGGGGGCCGGGACAGGGGGTGACTATGGCTACACCTTC. Amino acid sequence: CASSWGAGTGGDYGYTF.

CDR3 DNA sequence: TGTGCCAGCTCACCTCTCGGACTAGAGCAGTACTTC. Translation gives CASSPLGLEQYF. This chain uses TRBV18 with TRBJ2-7, with D maybe TRBD2 (6 bases). The CDR3 has 12 residues. CDR1 is KGHSH and CDR2 is LQKENI in the germline V gene. V lost 3 bases and J 7 bases, leaving 10 bases between the germline ends.

The J gene is TRBJ2-3, the V gene TRBV7-2; TRBD1 matches at 8 bases. The CDR3 runs to 15 residues. V was clipped by 2 bases and J by 9 bases; unmatched bases: 10. Germline lookup yields CDR1 SGHTA and CDR2 FQGNSA. CDR3 sequence: CASSLSGQGARTQYF. CDR3 sequence (DNA): TGTGCCAGCAGCTTATCGGGGCAGGGGGCTCGGACGCAGTATTTT.

This clone came up once. The CDR3 spells CASGLVEAASSYNEQFF. As DNA, the CDR3 is TGTGCTAGTGGTTTGGTAGAAGCGGCAAGCTCCTACAATGAGCAGTTCTTC. The chain has TRBV12-5 and TRBJ2-1; weak D call: TRBD2 (5 bases). Trimming took off 0 bases at V and 0 bases at J, with 12 bases between the two ends. This CDR3 is built from 17 residues. Germline V CDR1 and CDR2: LGHNT, FRNRAP.

For this clone: Other nucleotide sequences in the sample specify the same CDR3. This chain connects TRBV18 to TRBJ2-7, with 10 bases lining up with TRBD2. V gave up 4 bases and J gave up 5 bases; unmatched junction bases: 5. Germline assignment: CDR1 KGHSH and CDR2 LQKENI. The CDR3 is 14 residues long. The CDR3 DNA is TGTGCCAGCTCACTCCGACTAGCGGGCGACGAGCAGTACTTC. Residues: CASSLRLAGDEQYF.

V gene TRBV4-3 combines with J gene TRBJ2-2; the D gene is possibly TRBD1 (5 bases). The CDR3 runs 16 residues. Germline CDR1 LGHNA, CDR2 YSLEER. V was clipped by 0 bases and J by 7 bases, with 15 bases between them. CDR3 protein: CASSQDLIRVGGELFF. DNA of the CDR3: TGCGCCAGCAGCCAAGATTTGATCAGGGTGGGCGGGGAGCTGTTTTTT.

This clone appeared a single time. The CDR3 spells CASTPGTGRFNTGELFF. CDR3 DNA: TGTGCCAGCACTCCCGGGACAGGGCGGTTTAACACCGGGGAGCTGTTTTTT. The rearrangement uses TRBV28 and TRBJ2-2, with TRBD1 identical over 9 bases. Germline V gene lookup returns CDR1 MDHEN and CDR2 SYDVKM. The V segment lost 7 bases and the J segment 2 bases; nucleotides outside the gene matches: 11. This CDR3 comprises 17 residues.

This clone was seen a handful of times. This chain links TRBV19 with TRBJ1-5, with D tentatively TRBD1 (5 bases). The V gene's germline CDR1 is LNHDA and CDR2 SQIVND (reference sequence). The germline V and J ends were trimmed by 5 bases and 4 bases, with 12 bases remaining between them. This CDR3 comprises 14 residues. The chain's CDR3 is CASSPVGGNQPQHF. The CDR3, as DNA: TGTGCCAGTAGTCCCGTGGGGGGGAATCAGCCCCAGCATTTT.

This clone was observed a single time. V usage is TRBV7-8 and J usage is TRBJ1-2; D perhaps matches TRBD1 (5 bases). The germline gives CDR1 SGHVS, CDR2 FQNEAQ. The CDR3 covers 15 residues. The V gene lost 4 bases and the J gene lost 4 bases, with 16 bases spanning the gap. The CDR3 region has the DNA TGTGCCAGCAGCTCAGCAGGAGGGGCCCCCTATGGCTACACCTTC. Translation gives CASSSAGGAPYGYTF.

This chain uses TRBV9 with TRBJ2-4; 7 positions match TRBD2. This CDR3 spans 15 amino acids. Germline V gene sequence: CDR1 SGDLS, CDR2 YYNGEE. After removal of 4 bases from V and 4 bases from J, the junction contained 8 bases not matched to a gene. The CDR3 DNA follows: TGTGCCAGCAGCTCCCTCTCTAGCGGAAAAAACATTCAGTACTTC. Translation: CASSSLSSGKNIQYF.

This clone was recorded a few times. The chain joins TRBV6-4 to TRBJ1-1; D is ambiguous. Germline CDR1 and CDR2: MRHNA and SNTAGT. This CDR3 comprises 15 residues. With 7 bases removed from V and 3 bases from J, the gap between germline ends came to 18 bases. CDR3 loop: CASTKLPGADTEAFF. CDR3 bases: TGTGCCAGCACCAAGCTTCCGGGAGCGGACACTGAAGCTTTCTTT.

The chain employs TRBV2 and TRBJ2-5; the match to TRBD1 covers 11 bases. Germline V gives CDR1 SNHLY, CDR2 FYNNEI. Unmatched junction bases numbered 20, after V lost 7 bases and J lost 4 bases. The CDR3 runs 19 residues. The CDR3 bases are TGTGCCAGCACCGACCGACGCCCTAGGACAGGGGGCGAGGGAGAGACCCAGTACTTC. This translates into CASTDRRPRTGGEGETQYF.

The chain joins TRBV6-6 to TRBJ1-1; no reliable D call. The germline CDR1 and CDR2 sequences are MNHNY and SVGAGI (reference sequence). The germline V and J ends were trimmed by 4 bases and 1 base, with 7 bases remaining between them. The CDR3 consists of 13 residues. CDR3 region: CASSFPQNTEAFF. The CDR3 DNA follows: TGTGCCAGCAGTTTCCCCCAGAACACTGAAGCTTTCTTT.

DNA for the CDR3: TGTGCCAGCAGCTTATGGTCTAGCGGAGACAATGAGCAGTTCTTC. Protein sequence: CASSLWSSGDNEQFF. This chain uses TRBV13 with TRBJ2-1; TRBD2 matches at 7 bases. The CDR3 is 15 residues long. V shed 2 bases, J shed 5 bases, and the junction held 6 bases outside the gene matches. CDR1 is PRHDT and CDR2 is FYEKMQ in the germline V gene (reference sequence).

The chain uses TRBV2 and TRBJ1-1, with 9 nucleotides matching TRBD1. This CDR3 spans 14 amino acids. CDR1 SNHLY and CDR2 FYNNEI come from the germline V gene. Trimming cost V 8 bases and J 3 bases; bases outside gene matches: 7. Written as DNA, the CDR3 is TGTGCCAGCCCACAGACAGGGGGAGACACTGAAGCTTTCTTT. It translates to CASPQTGGDTEAFF.

The chain carries TRBV7-6 and TRBJ2-1; tentatively, D is TRBD2 (5 bases). The CDR3 sequence is 15 residues long. The germline gives CDR1 SGHVS, CDR2 FNYEAQ. Trimming shortened V by 3 bases and J by 7 bases, and 16 bases separated the two germline ends. DNA of the CDR3: TGTGCCAGCAGCTTTGACGGACTGGGATCAAATGAGCAGTTCTTC. Translating it yields CASSFDGLGSNEQFF.